The present T cell receptor (beta chain) was sequenced within a study of CD8 T cells in Susac syndrome. This clonotype was seen a few times. The antigen is not known. The study, taken as a whole, reports: In total CD8+ repertoires, some 15 Susac-specific public clones were found, and five in CD8+ TEMRA repertoires.

cDNA came from around 0.5 to 1 ug RNA primed by random hexamers. TCRdb re-called the immunoSEQ multiplex PCR reads with MiXCR, one entry per CDR3 protein. The data hold tens of thousands of distinct CDR3 sequences, with approximately 96% observed a single time. Trimming pared 1 base from V and 5 bases from J, leaving 5 bases between. The CDR3 spans 13 residues. Germline V CDR1 and CDR2: LGHDT, YNNKEL (reference sequence). Sequencing targeted TCR beta in T cells from blood (CD8+ and CD4+). Both CD4+ and CD8+ T cells were negatively isolated, and TEMRA cells underwent FACS enrichment. The rearrangement joins TRBV3-1 to TRBJ2-2; D unclear. The specimen sequenced was CD8+ T cells from PBMCs. This sequence was found in a human donor with Susac syndrome. CDR3 region: CASSQGGTGELFF. The CDR3 DNA sequence: TGTGCCAGCAGCCAAGGAGGAACCGGGGAGCTGTTTTTT.